These 16 T cell receptor beta chains came from one sample sequenced in a study of OX40 agonist ivuxolimab in advanced cancers. TCRdb's copy holds only in-frame clones and misses some; the assay was immunoSEQ multiplex PCR. The data hold 85,000 to 100,000 clones, with approximately 94% observed a single time. The specimen was CD4+ or CD8+ T cells sorted from blood, collected in a trial of the OX40 agonist ivuxolimab. Source of these receptors: an adult with an advanced solid tumor such as melanoma, head and neck, liver or kidney cancer.

This chain joins TRBV10-3 and TRBJ1-1; D uncertain. V shed 6 bases and J shed 3 bases, with 11 bases lying between them. Germline lookup yields CDR1 ENHRY and CDR2 SYGVKD. This CDR3 is 13 amino acids long. CDR3 DNA: TGTGCCATCAGGAAGGATAGGGACACTGAAGCTTTCTTT. Encoded protein: CAIRKDRDTEAFF.

This clone was picked up one time. The sample holds other DNA sequences that translate to the same CDR3. V gene TRBV7-6 combines with J gene TRBJ1-6, with D possibly being TRBD1 (5 bases). The ends were cut back, 5 bases at V and 10 bases at J, with 18 bases in the middle. This CDR3 is built from 15 residues. Germline V gene lookup returns CDR1 SGHVS and CDR2 FNYEAQ. The CDR3 region is CASSQGRGTNSPLHF. DNA for the CDR3: TGTGCCAGCAGCCAGGGTAGGGGCACGAACTCACCCCTCCACTTT.

J is TRBJ2-7 and V is TRBV7-2; 15 nucleotides line up with TRBD2. Germline V lookup: CDR1 SGHTA, CDR2 FQGNSA. Trimming removed 4 bases from V and 1 base from J; junction bases left unmatched: 8. This CDR3 has 18 residues. CDR3 residues: CASSSPGLAGGRSYEQYF. In nucleotides, the CDR3 is TGTGCCAGCAGCTCGCCGGGACTAGCGGGAGGCCGATCCTACGAGCAGTACTTC.

The chain recombines TRBV7-8 with TRBJ2-7; 10 bases fit TRBD2. The CDR3 runs to 16 residues. Germline trimming cut 4 bases from V and 3 bases from J; bases unmatched to any gene: 9. Germline CDR1 reads SGHVS; CDR2 reads FQNEAQ. DNA for the CDR3: TGTGCCAGCAGCTCGTTCCGGGGACTAGCGAGCTACGAGCAGTACTTC. This sequence encodes CASSSFRGLASYEQYF.

The V and J genes are TRBV28 and TRBJ2-7; D is possibly TRBD1 (5 bases). The CDR3 has 12 residues. The germline V gene encodes CDR1 MDHEN and CDR2 SYDVKM. The germline V and J ends were trimmed by 3 bases and 12 bases, with 15 bases remaining between them. The CDR3 bases are TGTGCCAGCAGTTTGGGTTTACGACAGTGGTACTTC. Translating it yields CASSLGLRQWYF.

The chain has TRBV11-2 and TRBJ1-4, with D maybe TRBD1 (5 bases). The CDR3 sequence is 17 residues long. V was cut by 1 base and J by 0 bases, with 12 bases left in between. Germline V lookup: CDR1 SGHAT, CDR2 FQNNGV. The CDR3 nucleotides are TGTGCCAGCAGCTTAGTCCGGGACTCTGCAACTAATGAAAAACTGTTTTTT. As protein: CASSLVRDSATNEKLFF.

The chain carries TRBV6-5 and TRBJ1-2; D gene ambiguous. V lost 2 bases and J 6 bases, leaving 7 bases between the germline ends. This CDR3 has 12 amino acids. Germline CDR1 MNHEY, CDR2 SVGAGI. The chain's CDR3 is CASSYGQNGYTF. In DNA form, the CDR3 reads TGTGCCAGCAGTTACGGGCAAAATGGCTACACCTTC.

The count of this clone is one. V and J are TRBV19 and TRBJ1-2, with TRBD1 matching over 9 bases. The CDR3 is made up of 16 amino acids. The germline V gene has CDR1 LNHDA and CDR2 SQIVND (reference sequence). J gave up 3 bases and V 5 bases, and 10 bases lay outside the gene matches. CDR3: CASSPRRDRAHYGYTF. The CDR3 DNA reads TGTGCCAGTAGTCCCCGCAGGGACAGGGCACACTATGGCTACACCTTC.

This chain connects TRBV2 to TRBJ1-5; tentatively, D is TRBD1 (5 bases). In germline, CDR1 is SNHLY, CDR2 FYNNEI. This CDR3 comprises 15 residues. V gave up 4 bases and J gave up 7 bases, with 17 bases separating them. This CDR3 reads CASSATGRVAQPQHF. CDR3 sequence (DNA): TGTGCCAGCAGTGCCACGGGACGGGTTGCGCAGCCCCAGCATTTT.

The V and J genes are TRBV10-3 and TRBJ1-5, with 9 bases aligning to TRBD1. The CDR3 covers 15 residues. Germline CDR1 is ENHRY and CDR2 is SYGVKD. The J segment lost 7 bases and the V segment lost 6 bases, leaving 10 bases of the junction unmatched. In DNA form, the CDR3 reads TGTGCCATCAGCGCGGGACAGGGAATAGGCCAGCCCCAGCATTTT. This translates into CAISAGQGIGQPQHF.

The chain recombines TRBV7-2 with TRBJ2-5, with TRBD2 matching 11 bases. The trim removed 0 bases at V and 5 bases at J, leaving 5 bases unmatched. Germline V gives CDR1 SGHTA, CDR2 FQGNSA. The CDR3 has 16 amino acids. The DNA of the CDR3 is TGTGCCAGCAGCTTAGCGTCTAGCGGGGGGTGGGAGACCCAGTACTTC. This codes for CASSLASSGGWETQYF.

The chain recombines TRBV19 with TRBJ1-5; tentative D call: TRBD1 (6 bases). Germline V gene sequence: CDR1 LNHDA, CDR2 SQIVND (reference sequence). There are 15 residues in the CDR3. V lost 2 bases and J lost 6, with 14 bases in between. CDR3 sequence reads: CASSITWGPGQPQHF. The CDR3 nucleotides are TGTGCCAGTAGTATAACTTGGGGGCCGGGTCAGCCCCAGCATTTT.

The gene calls are TRBV5-1 and TRBJ2-7; 10 positions match TRBD2. The germline CDR1 and CDR2 sequences are SGHRS and YFSETQ. The CDR3 totals 17 residues. V lost 0 bases, J lost 3 bases, and 9 bases stayed unmatched. CDR3 loop: CASSLAASGRFGYEQYF. As DNA, the CDR3 is TGCGCCAGCAGCTTGGCGGCTAGCGGGAGATTTGGCTACGAGCAGTACTTC.

The V gene is TRBV7-8, the J gene TRBJ1-5; D uncertain. This CDR3 contains 13 residues. CDR1 SGHVS and CDR2 FQNEAQ come from the germline V gene. V lost 5 bases, J lost 7 bases, and 12 bases lay in between. The CDR3 is CASSLTSEQPQHF. CDR3 DNA: TGTGCCAGCAGCCTAACCTCAGAACAGCCCCAGCATTTT.

This rearrangement joins TRBV7-2 to TRBJ1-2; D is perhaps TRBD1 (5 bases). Germline V gives CDR1 SGHTA, CDR2 FQGNSA. Trimming left V 5 bases short and J 5 bases short, with 12 bases between. This CDR3 region has 13 residues. CDR3 in DNA: TGTGCCAGCAGCCCCGCCAGGGATTATGGCTACACCTTC. Amino acids: CASSPARDYGYTF. Full variable domain (remainder filled in from reference TRBV7-2 and TRBJ1-2): GAGVSQSPSNKVTEKGKDVELRCDPISGHTALYWYRQSLGQGLEFLIYFQGNSAPDKSGLPSDRFSAERTGGSVSTLTIQRTQQEDSAVYLCASSPARDYGYTFGSGTRLTVV.

The chain has TRBV6-1 and TRBJ1-2, with 8 bases identical to TRBD1. Germline V gene sequence: CDR1 MNHNS, CDR2 SASEGT. The CDR3 spans 16 residues. The V gene end was trimmed by 4 bases and the J gene end by 2 bases; junction bases not matched to a gene: 9. This chain's CDR3 is CASSAGGQGRNYGYTF. CDR3 DNA: TGTGCCAGCAGTGCCGGCGGACAGGGCCGGAACTATGGCTACACCTTC.